This paragraph covers one TCR beta chain sequence. A much bigger clone sits one base away, suggesting this may be a read error. Via MiXCR, TCRdb re-called the 5' RACE reads, giving one row per CDR3 protein. The sample records around 130,000 distinct CDR3 sequences, more than 6.5% being singletons. The source of the sample is a study of CD8 T cells in ankylosing spondylitis. This clonotype originated in a male donor with ankylosing spondylitis or in good health (not recorded which). Sequenced material: blood, either unsorted or a sorted T cell fraction (not recorded which).

CDR3 amino acids: CSAWGQVKQPQHF. DNA of the CDR3: TGCAGTGCTTGGGGACAGGTAAAGCAGCCCCAGCATTTT. This sequence joins TRBV20-1 and TRBJ1-5; 8 bases fit TRBD1. The germline V gene encodes CDR1 DFQATT and CDR2 SNEGSKA (reference sequence). Trimming took 5 bases from V and 7 from J; bases not matched to a gene: 7. The CDR3 is 13 residues long.